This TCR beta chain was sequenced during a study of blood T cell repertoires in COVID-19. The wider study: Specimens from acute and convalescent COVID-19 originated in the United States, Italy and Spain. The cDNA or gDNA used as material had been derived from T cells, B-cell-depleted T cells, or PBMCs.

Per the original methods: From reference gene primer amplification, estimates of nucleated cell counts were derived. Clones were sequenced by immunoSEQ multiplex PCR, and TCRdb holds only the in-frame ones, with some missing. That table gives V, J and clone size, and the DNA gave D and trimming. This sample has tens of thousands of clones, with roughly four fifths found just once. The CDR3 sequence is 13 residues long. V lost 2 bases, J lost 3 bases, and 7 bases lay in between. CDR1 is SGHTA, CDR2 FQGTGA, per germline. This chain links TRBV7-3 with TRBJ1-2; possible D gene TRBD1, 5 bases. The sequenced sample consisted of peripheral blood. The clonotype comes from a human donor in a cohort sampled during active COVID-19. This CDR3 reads CASSLRRDYGYTF. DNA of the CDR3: TGTGCCAGCAGCTTACGCAGGGACTATGGCTACACCTTC.